Shown below are 10 T cell receptor beta chains from a single sample sequenced in a study of blood T cell repertoires in COVID-19. Assay used: immunoSEQ multiplex PCR; TCRdb lists only in-frame clones, some missing. The sample includes a few hundred thousand clones, around nine tenths of them seen just once. The sequenced sample was peripheral blood. These receptors were taken from a man younger than 30 with COVID-19, enrolled during active disease.

This clone was observed a single time. The V and J genes are TRBV4-1 and TRBJ2-5, with 7 nucleotides matching TRBD2. V was clipped by 1 base and J by 2 bases; unmatched bases: 7. The CDR3 runs 16 residues. Germline CDR1 MGHRA, CDR2 YSYEKL. CDR3 bases: TGCGCCAGCAGCCAAGGGTTTGGGACTATTCAAGAGACCCAGTACTTC. Its protein product is CASSQGFGTIQETQYF.

Here the CDR3 reads CASSWMGQGREAFF. CDR3 in DNA: TGTGCCAGCAGTTGGATGGGACAGGGGAGAGAAGCTTTCTTT. The V call is TRBV6-6, the J call TRBJ1-1; the match to TRBD1 covers 10 bases. Germline assignment: CDR1 MNHNY and CDR2 SVGAGI (reference sequence). CDR3 length: 14 residues. V gave up 4 bases and J gave up 8 bases; unmatched junction bases: 7.

This chain joins TRBV15 and TRBJ2-1, with D tentatively TRBD1 (5 bases). The CDR3 extends over 15 amino acids. V lost 0 bases to trimming and J lost 5 bases, with 11 bases between them. Per the germline V gene, CDR1 is LNHNV and CDR2 is YYDKDF (reference sequence). This chain's CDR3 is CATSRETQGNNEQFF. The CDR3 DNA reads TGTGCCACCAGCAGAGAAACCCAGGGAAACAATGAGCAGTTCTTC.

The rearrangement links TRBV12-5 to TRBJ2-7, with 9 positions matching TRBD1. Trimming cost V 6 bases and J 5 bases; bases outside gene matches: 5. This CDR3 has 13 residues. CDR1 is LGHNT, CDR2 FRNRAP, per germline. CDR3 coding DNA: TGTGCTAGTGGGGAACAGGGGGCGGACGAGCAGTACTTC. Amino acids: CASGEQGADEQYF.

V is TRBV18 and J is TRBJ2-3, with a possible D match to TRBD2 (5 bases). V gave up 3 bases and J gave up 0 bases, with 7 bases separating them. This CDR3 has 14 residues. Germline CDR1 and CDR2: KGHSH and LQKENI. DNA for the CDR3: TGTGCCAGCTCACCGAAGCGGAGCACAGATACGCAGTATTTT. This gives the protein CASSPKRSTDTQYF.

The rearrangement links TRBV3-1 (or the pseudogene TRBV3-2) to TRBJ2-7; 10 bases fit TRBD2. The CDR3 totals 16 residues. Trimming cost V 0 bases and J 3 bases; bases outside gene matches: 5. From germline, CDR1 is LGHDT and CDR2 YNNKEL (reference sequence). The CDR3 sequence is CASSQDLASGSYEQYF. The CDR3 bases are TGTGCCAGCAGCCAAGATCTGGCTAGCGGGAGCTACGAGCAGTACTTC.

V usage is TRBV6-5 and J usage is TRBJ2-3, with TRBD2 identical over 13 bases. Germline V gene sequence: CDR1 MNHEY, CDR2 SVGAGI. V was clipped by 6 bases and J by 8 bases; unmatched bases: 8. The CDR3 spans 15 residues. As DNA, the CDR3 is TGTGCCAGCAGCGATACTAGCGGGAGGGCCGCTACGCAGTATTTT. Its translation is CASSDTSGRAATQYF.

This clone was found once. CDR3 amino acids: CASSQEPAGNFYEQYF. DNA of the CDR3: TGTGCCAGCAGCCAAGAGCCAGCGGGGAACTTCTACGAGCAGTACTTC. The rearrangement joins TRBV4-2 to TRBJ2-7; TRBD2 matches 7 bases. The CDR3 runs 16 residues. Germline loops: CDR1 LGHNA, CDR2 YNFKEQ. Germline trimming cut 0 bases from V and 3 bases from J; bases unmatched to any gene: 8.

The rearrangement links TRBV7-2 to TRBJ1-1; TRBD1 might be the D (5 bases). CDR3 size: 17 residues. The V gene lost 1 base and the J gene lost 4 bases, with 19 bases spanning the gap. Germline V gene lookup returns CDR1 SGHTA and CDR2 FQGNSA. The CDR3 loop reads CASSLGPLVGPSTEAFF. The CDR3 coding sequence is TGTGCCAGCAGCTTAGGCCCGTTGGTGGGGCCCAGCACTGAAGCTTTCTTT.

This chain joins TRBV7-8 and TRBJ1-2; maybe TRBD1 (6 bases). The length of the CDR3 is 15 residues. V shed 2 bases and J shed 1 base, with 11 bases lying between them. Germline-derived CDR1 and CDR2 are SGHVS and FQNEAQ. The CDR3 region is CASSLSLDSNYGYTF. The CDR3 DNA follows: TGTGCCAGCAGCTTAAGTTTGGACAGTAACTATGGCTACACCTTC.